The 10 T cell receptor beta chains reported below all come from one sample, sequenced in a study of regulatory T cells in long-lasting Graves disease. Time point in this sample: newly diagnosed GD, antithyroid drugs for less than 3 months. Following extraction of RNA from PBMCs, that RNA was used to make the TCR library. Arm-PCR of CDR3 regions and iRepertoire HTBI primers were used to build TCR beta libraries. TCRdb re-called the multiplex PCR reads with MiXCR, one entry per CDR3 protein. The sample carries about 210,000 distinct CDR3 sequences, roughly 19% recorded once. These sequences were also reported in another study, on T cells in Graves' hyperthyroidism and ophthalmopathy.

The source material was peripheral blood mononuclear cells (PBMCs), sampled at new diagnosis, from a patient treated with antithyroid drugs. The receptors here all came from a woman younger than 45 with Graves disease.

This clonotype was recorded many times. The gene calls are TRBV28 and TRBJ2-6, with a possible D match to TRBD1 (6 bases). The CDR3 runs 15 residues. V dropped 7 bases and J dropped 2 bases, with 12 bases sitting between them. The germline V gene encodes CDR1 MDHEN and CDR2 SYDVKM. The CDR3: CASTSNRAGANVLTF. CDR3 DNA sequence: TGTGCCAGCACCTCGAACAGGGCTGGGGCCAACGTCCTGACTTTC.

This clonotype has at least ten counts. The V gene is TRBV5-1, the J gene TRBJ1-5, with a weak D call TRBD1 (5 bases). The length of the CDR3 is 17 residues. The germline gives CDR1 SGHRS, CDR2 YFSETQ. V lost 4 bases and J 0 bases, leaving 17 bases between the germline ends. As DNA, the CDR3 is TGCGCCAGCAGCCCTGGAATAGGGGTCCTTAGCAATCAGCCCCAGCATTTT. Its translation: CASSPGIGVLSNQPQHF.

A note on this clonotype: A read error is possible here, since a much larger clone lies one base away. V and J are TRBV7-8 and TRBJ1-1; D remains ambiguous. Germline CDR1 is SGHVS and CDR2 is FQNEAQ. This CDR3 has 14 residues. The CDR3 DNA reads TGTGCCAGCAGCTTAGACAGAATGAACACTGAAGCTCTCTTT. As protein: CASSLDRMNTEALF. The complete variable domain, with remaining parts taken from reference TRBV7-8 and TRBJ1-1, reads GAGVSQSPRYKVAKRGQDVALRCDPISGHVSLFWYQQALGQGPEFLTYFQNEAQLDKSGLPSDRFFAERPEGSVSTLKIQRTQQEDSAVYLCASSLDRMNTEALFGQGTRLTVV.

At least ten counts were recorded for this clonotype. The chain links TRBV29-1 to TRBJ2-3; D not resolved. V shed 4 bases and J shed 2 bases, with 4 bases lying between them. CDR1 is SQVTM and CDR2 is ANQGSEA in the germline V gene. The CDR3 is made up of 11 amino acids. CDR3 sequence: CSVGDTDTQYF. As DNA, the CDR3 is TGCAGCGTTGGGGACACAGATACGCAGTATTTT.

This clonotype came up many times. This chain uses TRBV13 with TRBJ2-7; D remains unclear. CDR3 length: 13 amino acids. Germline V gene data show CDR1 as PRHDT and CDR2 as FYEKMQ (reference sequence). The V end lost 4 bases, the J end lost 1 base, and 8 bases lay between the germline ends. The CDR3 region is CASSSPLSYEQYF. The CDR3 DNA follows: TGTGCCAGCAGCTCGCCCCTTTCCTACGAGCAGTACTTC.

This clonotype appeared once. The chain links TRBV10-3 to TRBJ1-1; D call uncertain. Germline assignment: CDR1 ENHRY and CDR2 SYGVKD. Trimming removed 10 bases at V and 0 bases at J, with 12 bases between. This CDR3 is built from 13 residues. CDR3 in DNA: TGTGCCACCCGGCAGGATTTGAACACTGAAGCTTTCTTT. This gives the protein CATRQDLNTEAFF.

This clonotype was observed at least ten times. The rearrangement uses TRBV10-2 and TRBJ1-2; possible D gene TRBD1, 6 bases. Trimming left V 8 bases short and J 5 bases short, with 15 bases between. Germline assignment: CDR1 WSHSY and CDR2 SAAADI. The CDR3 has 13 amino acids. The CDR3: CASVRPGQYGYTF. DNA for the CDR3: TGCGCCAGCGTACGCCCCGGACAGTATGGCTACACCTTC.

In the case of this clonotype: This likely stems from a read error, as it lies one base from a far larger clone. The genes are TRBV2 and TRBJ2-3, with 7 bases lining up with TRBD1. The J call is uncertain, as TRBJ2-7 better fits the DNA end. Germline V gives CDR1 SNHLY, CDR2 FYNNEI. CDR3 length: 13 residues. The CDR3 DNA follows: TGTGCCTGCACTCCCGGGACAGACTACGAGCAGTACTTC. It codes for CACTPGTDYEQYF.

In its sample, this clonotype was seen many times. This rearrangement joins TRBV19 to TRBJ1-1, with D possibly being TRBD1 (5 bases). Germline-derived CDR1 and CDR2 are LNHDA and SQIVND (reference sequence). The germline V and J ends were trimmed by 2 bases and 4 bases, with 17 bases remaining between them. The CDR3 is 16 amino acids. The DNA of the CDR3 is TGTGCCAGTAGTATATGTTGGGACCTCGGGTGCACTGAAGCTTTCTTT. It yields the protein CASSICWDLGCTEAFF.

This clonotype was seen repeatedly, ten times or more. V gene TRBV6-5 combines with J gene TRBJ1-1; D might be TRBD1 (5 bases). With 4 bases removed from V and 5 bases from J, the gap between germline ends came to 17 bases. This CDR3 contains 15 residues. Germline CDR1 MNHEY, CDR2 SVGAGI. CDR3 protein: CASSSRGISGTEAFF. CDR3 in DNA: TGTGCCAGCAGTTCGCGGGGCATTTCGGGAACTGAAGCTTTCTTT.